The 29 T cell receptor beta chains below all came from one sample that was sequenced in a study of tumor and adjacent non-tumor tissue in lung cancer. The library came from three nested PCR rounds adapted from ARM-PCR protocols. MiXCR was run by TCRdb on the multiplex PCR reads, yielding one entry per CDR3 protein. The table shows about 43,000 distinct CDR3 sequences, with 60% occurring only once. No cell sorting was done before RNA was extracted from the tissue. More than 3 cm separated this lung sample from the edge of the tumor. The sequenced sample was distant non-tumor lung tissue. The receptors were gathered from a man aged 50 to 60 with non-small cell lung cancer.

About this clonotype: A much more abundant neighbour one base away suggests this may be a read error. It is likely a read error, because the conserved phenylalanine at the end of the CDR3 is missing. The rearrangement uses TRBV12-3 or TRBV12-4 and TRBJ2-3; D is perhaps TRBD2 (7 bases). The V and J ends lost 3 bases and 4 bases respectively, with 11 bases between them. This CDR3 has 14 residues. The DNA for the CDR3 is TGTGCCAGCAGTTTTGGGGGGGCCTCAGATACGCAGTATGTT. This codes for CASSFGGASDTQYV.

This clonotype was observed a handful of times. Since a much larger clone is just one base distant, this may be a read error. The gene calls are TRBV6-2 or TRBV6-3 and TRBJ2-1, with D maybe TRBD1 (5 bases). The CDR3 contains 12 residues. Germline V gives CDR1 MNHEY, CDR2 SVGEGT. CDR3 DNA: TGTGCCAGCACCGACGCACAGGATGAGCAGCTCTTC. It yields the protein CASTDAQDEQLF.

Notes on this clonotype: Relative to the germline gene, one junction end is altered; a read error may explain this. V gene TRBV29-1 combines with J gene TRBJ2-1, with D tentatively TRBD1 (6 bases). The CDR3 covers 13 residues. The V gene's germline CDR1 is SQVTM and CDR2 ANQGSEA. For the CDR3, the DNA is TGCGGCGTTGAGAAGCAGGGGAACAATGAGCAGATCTTC. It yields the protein CGVEKQGNNEQIF.

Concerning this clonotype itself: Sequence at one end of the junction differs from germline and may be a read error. The CDR3, as DNA: TGTGTCAGCAGTTTACAGGTGCAACTAGCCAAAAACATTCAGTACTTC. Its translation is CVSSLQVQLAKNIQYF. The genes are TRBV12-3 or TRBV12-4 and TRBJ2-4; D is possibly TRBD1 (5 bases). This CDR3 is 16 amino acids long.

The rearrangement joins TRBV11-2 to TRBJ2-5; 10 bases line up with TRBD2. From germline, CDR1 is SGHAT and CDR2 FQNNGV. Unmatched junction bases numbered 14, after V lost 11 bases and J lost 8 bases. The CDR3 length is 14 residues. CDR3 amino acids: CACGPSGGQGTQYF. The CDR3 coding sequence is TGTGCCTGCGGCCCTAGCGGGGGACAAGGTACCCAGTACTTC.

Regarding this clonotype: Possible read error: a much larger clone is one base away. The CDR3 here is CRVGQANSNQPQHF. CDR3 in DNA: TGCAGAGTAGGACAGGCTAATAGCAATCAGCCCCAGCATTTT. The chain combines TRBV29-1 with TRBJ1-5, with 7 positions matching TRBD1. Germline V lookup: CDR1 SQVTM, CDR2 ANQGSEA. This CDR3 has 14 amino acids.

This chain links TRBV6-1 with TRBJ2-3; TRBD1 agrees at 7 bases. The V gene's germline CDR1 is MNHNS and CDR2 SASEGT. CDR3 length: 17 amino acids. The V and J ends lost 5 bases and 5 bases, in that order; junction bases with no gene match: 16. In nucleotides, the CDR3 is TGTGCCAGCAGTCCATCAAGAGGGGGCGTCGGCATAGATACGCAGTATTTT. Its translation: CASSPSRGGVGIDTQYF.

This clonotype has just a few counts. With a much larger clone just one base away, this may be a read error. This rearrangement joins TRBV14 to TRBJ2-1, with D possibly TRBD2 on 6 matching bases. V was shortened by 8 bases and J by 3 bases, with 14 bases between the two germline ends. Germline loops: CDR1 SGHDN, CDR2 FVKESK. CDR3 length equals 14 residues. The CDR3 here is CASRGLAYYNEQFF. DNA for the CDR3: TGTGCCAGCCGCGGCCTAGCGTACTACAATGAGCAGTTCTTC.

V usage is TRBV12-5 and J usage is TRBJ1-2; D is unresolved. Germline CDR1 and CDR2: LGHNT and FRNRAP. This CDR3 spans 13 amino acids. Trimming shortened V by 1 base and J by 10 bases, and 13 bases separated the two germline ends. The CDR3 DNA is TGTGCTAGTGGTTTGGACGGAGGCTGTGACTACACCTTC. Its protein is CASGLDGGCDYTF. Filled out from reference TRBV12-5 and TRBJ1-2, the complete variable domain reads DARVTQTPRHKVTEMGQEVTMRCQPILGHNTVFWYRQTMMQGLELLAYFRNRAPLDDSGMPKDRFSAEMPDATLATLKIQPSEPRDSAVYFCASGLDGGCDYTFGSGTRLTVV.

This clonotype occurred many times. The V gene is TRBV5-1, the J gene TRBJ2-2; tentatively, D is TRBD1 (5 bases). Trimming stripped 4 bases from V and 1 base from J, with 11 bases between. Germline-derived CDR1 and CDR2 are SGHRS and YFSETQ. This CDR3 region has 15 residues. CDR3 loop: CASSPGAVNTGELFF. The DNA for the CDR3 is TGCGCCAGCAGCCCTGGGGCAGTGAACACCGGGGAGCTGTTTTTT.

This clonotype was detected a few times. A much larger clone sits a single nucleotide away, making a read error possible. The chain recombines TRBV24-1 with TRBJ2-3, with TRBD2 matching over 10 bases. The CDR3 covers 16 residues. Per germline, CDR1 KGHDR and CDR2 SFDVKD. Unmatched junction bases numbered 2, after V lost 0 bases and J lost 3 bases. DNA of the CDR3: TGTGCCACCAGTGATTTGAGTAGCGGGGGGACAGATACGCAGTATTTT. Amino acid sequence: CATSDLSSGGTDTQYF.

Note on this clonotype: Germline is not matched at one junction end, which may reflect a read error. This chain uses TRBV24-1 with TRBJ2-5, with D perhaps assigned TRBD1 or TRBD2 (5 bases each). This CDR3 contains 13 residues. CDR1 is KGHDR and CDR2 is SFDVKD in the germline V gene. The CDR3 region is CATSGAISGTHYF. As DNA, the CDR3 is TGTGCCACCAGTGGAGCGATTTCGGGGACCCACTACTTC.

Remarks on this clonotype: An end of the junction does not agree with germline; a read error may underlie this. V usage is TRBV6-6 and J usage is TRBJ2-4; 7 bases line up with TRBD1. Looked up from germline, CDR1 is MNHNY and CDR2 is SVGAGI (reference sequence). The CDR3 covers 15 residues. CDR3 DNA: TGTGGCAGCAGTTACCCTACAGGACAGGAAGGCACACAGTACTTC. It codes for CGSSYPTGQEGTQYF.

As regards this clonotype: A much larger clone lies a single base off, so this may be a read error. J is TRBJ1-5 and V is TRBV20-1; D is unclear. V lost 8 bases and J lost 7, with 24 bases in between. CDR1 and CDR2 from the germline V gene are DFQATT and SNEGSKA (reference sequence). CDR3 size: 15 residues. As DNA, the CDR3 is TGCAGTACTAAGACCTCGAGTCTGGCCGGACAGCCCCAGCATTTT. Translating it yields CSTKTSSLAGQPQHF.

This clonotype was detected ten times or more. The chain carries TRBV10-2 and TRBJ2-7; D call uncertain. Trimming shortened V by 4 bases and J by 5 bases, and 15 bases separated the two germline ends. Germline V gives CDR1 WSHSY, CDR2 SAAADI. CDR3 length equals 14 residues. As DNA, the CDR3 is TGCGCCAGCAGTGGTCAGCAAGGTGCCGACGAGCAGTACTTC. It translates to CASSGQQGADEQYF.

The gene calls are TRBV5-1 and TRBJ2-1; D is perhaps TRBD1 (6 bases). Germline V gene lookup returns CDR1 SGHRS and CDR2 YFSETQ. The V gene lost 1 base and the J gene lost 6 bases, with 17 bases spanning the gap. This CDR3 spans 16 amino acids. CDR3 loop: CASSLSGHGRGNEQFF. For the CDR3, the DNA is TGCGCCAGCAGCTTGTCGGGACATGGGAGAGGCAATGAGCAGTTCTTC. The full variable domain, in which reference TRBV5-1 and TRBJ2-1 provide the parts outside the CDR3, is KAGVTQTPRYLIKTRGQQVTLSCSPISGHRSVSWYQQTPGQGLQFLFEYFSETQRNKGNFPGRFSGRQFSNSRSEMNVSTLELGDSALYLCASSLSGHGRGNEQFFGPGTRLTVL.

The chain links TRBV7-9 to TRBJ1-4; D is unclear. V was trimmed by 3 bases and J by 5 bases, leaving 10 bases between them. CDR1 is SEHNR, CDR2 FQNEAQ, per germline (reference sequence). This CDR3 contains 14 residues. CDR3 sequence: CASSFDRENEKLFF. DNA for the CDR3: TGTGCCAGCAGCTTTGATAGAGAGAATGAAAAACTGTTTTTT.

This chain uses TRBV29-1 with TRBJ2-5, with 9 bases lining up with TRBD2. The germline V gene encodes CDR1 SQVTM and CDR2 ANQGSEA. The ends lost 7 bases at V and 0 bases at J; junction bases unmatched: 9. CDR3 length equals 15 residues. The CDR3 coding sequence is TGCAGCGCCGGACCTAGCGGGGCGTACCAAGAGACCCAGTACTTC. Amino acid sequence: CSAGPSGAYQETQYF.

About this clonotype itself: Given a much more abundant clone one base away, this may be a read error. CDR3 loop: CASSPGQGGYGHTF. The CDR3 coding sequence is TGCGCCAGCAGCCCGGGACAGGGGGGCTATGGCCACACCTTC. This chain connects TRBV5-1 to TRBJ1-2; 11 nucleotides line up with TRBD1. The CDR3 contains 14 residues. Germline V CDR1 and CDR2: SGHRS, YFSETQ.

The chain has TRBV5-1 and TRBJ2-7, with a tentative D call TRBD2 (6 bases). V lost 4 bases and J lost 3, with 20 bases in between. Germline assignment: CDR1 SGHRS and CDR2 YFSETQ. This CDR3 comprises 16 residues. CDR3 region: CASSPQPSGGVYEQYF. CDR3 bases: TGCGCCAGCAGCCCACAGCCCTCAGGCGGGGTCTACGAGCAGTACTTC.

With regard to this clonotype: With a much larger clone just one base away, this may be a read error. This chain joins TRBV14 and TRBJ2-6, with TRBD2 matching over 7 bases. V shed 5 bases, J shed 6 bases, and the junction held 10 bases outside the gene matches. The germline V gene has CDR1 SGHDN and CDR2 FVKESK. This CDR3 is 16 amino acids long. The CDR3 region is CASSFGEGSVANVLTF. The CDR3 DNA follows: TGTGCCAGCAGCTTCGGGGAGGGGTCAGTGGCCAACGTCCTGACTTTC.

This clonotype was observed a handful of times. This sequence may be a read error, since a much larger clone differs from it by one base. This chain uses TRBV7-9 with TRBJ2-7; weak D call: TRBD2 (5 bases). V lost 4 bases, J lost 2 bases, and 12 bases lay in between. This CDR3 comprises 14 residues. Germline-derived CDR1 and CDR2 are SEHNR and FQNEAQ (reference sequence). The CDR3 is CASSWRTGPYEQYF. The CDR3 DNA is TGTGCCAGCAGCTGGAGGACTGGTCCCTACGAGCAGTACTTC.

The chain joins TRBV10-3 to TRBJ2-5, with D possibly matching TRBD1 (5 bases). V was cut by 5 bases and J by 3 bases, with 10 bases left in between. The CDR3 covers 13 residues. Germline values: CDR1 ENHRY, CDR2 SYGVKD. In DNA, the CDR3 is TGTGCCATCAGTAGACAGCGCAAAGAGACCCAGTACTTC. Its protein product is CAISRQRKETQYF.

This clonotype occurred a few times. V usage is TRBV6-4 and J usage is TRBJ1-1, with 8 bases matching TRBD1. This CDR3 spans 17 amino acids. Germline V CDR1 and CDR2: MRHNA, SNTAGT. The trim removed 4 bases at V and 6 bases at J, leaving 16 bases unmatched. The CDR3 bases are TGTGCCAGCAGTGCGACAGGGGAGTATAATAATATTGCTGAAGCTTTCTTT. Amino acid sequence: CASSATGEYNNIAEAFF.

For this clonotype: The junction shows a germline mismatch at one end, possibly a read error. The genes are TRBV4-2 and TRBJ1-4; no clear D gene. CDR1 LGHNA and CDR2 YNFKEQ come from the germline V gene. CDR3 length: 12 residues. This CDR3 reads CANSQEGKKLFF. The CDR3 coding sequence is TGTGCCAACAGCCAAGAGGGAAAGAAGCTGTTTTTT.

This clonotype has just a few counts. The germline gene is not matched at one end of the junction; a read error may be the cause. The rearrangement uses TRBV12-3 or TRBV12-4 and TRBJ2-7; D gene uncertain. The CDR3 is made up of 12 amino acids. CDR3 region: CASSDHSYGQYF. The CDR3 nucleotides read TGTGCCAGCAGCGACCACTCCTACGGGCAGTACTTC.

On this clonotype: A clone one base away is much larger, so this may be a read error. CDR3: CTSSFLSGIDGEQFF. CDR3 coding DNA: TGCACCAGCAGCTTCCTGTCAGGAATAGATGGTGAGCAGTTCTTC. The chain has TRBV5-1 and TRBJ2-1, with no clear D. CDR3 length equals 15 residues. Germline V gene data show CDR1 as SGHRS and CDR2 as YFSETQ.

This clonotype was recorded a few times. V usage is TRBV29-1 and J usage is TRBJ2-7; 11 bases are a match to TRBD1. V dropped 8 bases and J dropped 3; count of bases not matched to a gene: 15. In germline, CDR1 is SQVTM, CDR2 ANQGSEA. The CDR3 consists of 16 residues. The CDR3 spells CSTKILGTGGFYEQYF. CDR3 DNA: TGCAGCACCAAGATCCTCGGGACAGGGGGTTTCTACGAGCAGTACTTC.

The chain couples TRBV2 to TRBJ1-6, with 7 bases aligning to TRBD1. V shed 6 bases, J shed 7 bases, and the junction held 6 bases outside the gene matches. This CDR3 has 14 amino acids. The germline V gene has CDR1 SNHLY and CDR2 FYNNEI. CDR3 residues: CASRLTGTNSPLHF. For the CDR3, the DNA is TGTGCCAGCAGGTTGACAGGGACGAATTCACCCCTCCACTTT. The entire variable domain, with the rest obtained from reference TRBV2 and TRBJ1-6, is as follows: EPEVTQTPSHQVTQMGQEVILRCVPISNHLYFYWYRQILGQKVEFLVSFYNNEISEKSEIFDDQFSVERPDGSNFTLKIRSTKLEDSAMYFCASRLTGTNSPLHFGNGTRLTVT.